This T cell receptor (beta chain) was sequenced during a study of OX40 agonist ivuxolimab in advanced cancers. Study results and limitations: With doses of 0.1 to 3.0 mg/kg, CD4+ and CD8+ blood T cells had undergone clonal expansion by week 6.

If patients had autoimmune disease history or systemic immunosuppression, they were excluded. Sequencing was performed with immunoSEQ multiplex PCR; in TCRdb, only in-frame clones are kept and a portion is missing. Among tens of thousands of clones listed, roughly 88% were seen once. With respect to this clone: Its antigen is unknown.

The receptor was derived from an adult with an advanced solid tumor such as melanoma, head and neck, liver or kidney cancer. The input for sequencing was CD4+ or CD8+ T cells sorted from blood, taken in a trial of the OX40 agonist ivuxolimab.

CDR3 sequence reads: CASSIEKGSGNQPQHF. The CDR3 DNA follows: TGTGCCAGTAGTATAGAAAAGGGTTCGGGCAATCAGCCCCAGCATTTT. The chain joins TRBV19 to TRBJ1-5, with D unclear. Trimming shortened V by 0 bases and J by 2 bases, and 11 bases separated the two germline ends. From germline, CDR1 is LNHDA and CDR2 SQIVND (reference sequence). The CDR3 has 16 residues.